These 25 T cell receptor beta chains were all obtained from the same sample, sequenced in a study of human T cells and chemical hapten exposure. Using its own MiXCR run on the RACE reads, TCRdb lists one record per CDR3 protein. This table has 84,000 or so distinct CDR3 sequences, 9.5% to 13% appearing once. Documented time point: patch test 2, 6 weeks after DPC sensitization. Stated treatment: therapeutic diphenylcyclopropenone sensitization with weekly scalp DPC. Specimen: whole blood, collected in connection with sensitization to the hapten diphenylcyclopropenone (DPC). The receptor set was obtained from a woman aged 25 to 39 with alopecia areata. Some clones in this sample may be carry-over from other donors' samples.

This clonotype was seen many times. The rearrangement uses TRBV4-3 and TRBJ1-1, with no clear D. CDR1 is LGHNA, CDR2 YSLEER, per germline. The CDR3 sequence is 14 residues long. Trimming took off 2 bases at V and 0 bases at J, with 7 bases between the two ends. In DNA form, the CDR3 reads TGCGCCAGCAGCCAATCTACCCTGAACACTGAAGCTTTCTTT. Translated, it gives CASSQSTLNTEAFF.

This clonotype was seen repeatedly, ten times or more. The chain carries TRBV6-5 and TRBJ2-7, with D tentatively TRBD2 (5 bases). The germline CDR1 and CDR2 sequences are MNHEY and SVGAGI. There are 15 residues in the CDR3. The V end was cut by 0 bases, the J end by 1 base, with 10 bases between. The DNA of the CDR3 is TGTGCCAGCAGTTACTCCGGGCGCGGGTCCTACGAGCAGTACTTC. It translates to CASSYSGRGSYEQYF.

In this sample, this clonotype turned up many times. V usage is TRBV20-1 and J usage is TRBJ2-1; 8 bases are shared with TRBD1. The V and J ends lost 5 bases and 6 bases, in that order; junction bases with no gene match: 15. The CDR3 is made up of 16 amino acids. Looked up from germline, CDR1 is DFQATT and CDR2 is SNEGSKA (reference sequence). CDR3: CSAQGAERRAGNEQFF. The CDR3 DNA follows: TGCAGTGCTCAGGGGGCGGAGAGGCGGGCCGGCAATGAGCAGTTCTTC.

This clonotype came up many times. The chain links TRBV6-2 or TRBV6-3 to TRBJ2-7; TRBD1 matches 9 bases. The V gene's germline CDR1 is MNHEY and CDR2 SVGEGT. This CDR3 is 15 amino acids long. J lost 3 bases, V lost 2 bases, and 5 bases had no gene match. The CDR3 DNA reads TGTGCCAGCAGTTACGAACAGGGGGCGATCTACGAGCAGTACTTC. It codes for CASSYEQGAIYEQYF.

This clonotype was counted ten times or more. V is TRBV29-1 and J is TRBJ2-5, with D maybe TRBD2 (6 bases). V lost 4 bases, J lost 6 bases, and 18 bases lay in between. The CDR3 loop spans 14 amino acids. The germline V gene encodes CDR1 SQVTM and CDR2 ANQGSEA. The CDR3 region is CSVGIGGKGKTQYF. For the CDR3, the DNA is TGCAGCGTTGGGATTGGGGGGAAGGGGAAGACCCAGTACTTC.

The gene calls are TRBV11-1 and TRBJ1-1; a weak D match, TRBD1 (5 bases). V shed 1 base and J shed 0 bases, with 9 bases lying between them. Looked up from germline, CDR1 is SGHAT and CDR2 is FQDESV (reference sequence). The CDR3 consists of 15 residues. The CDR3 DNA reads TGTGCCAGCAGCTTAGGGGGGACGTTGAACACTGAAGCTTTCTTT. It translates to CASSLGGTLNTEAFF.

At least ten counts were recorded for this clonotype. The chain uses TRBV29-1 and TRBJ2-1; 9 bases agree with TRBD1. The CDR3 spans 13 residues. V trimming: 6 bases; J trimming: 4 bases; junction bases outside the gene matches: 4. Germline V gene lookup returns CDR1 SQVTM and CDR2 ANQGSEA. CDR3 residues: CSVDGTGYNEQFF. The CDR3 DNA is TGCAGCGTGGACGGGACAGGGTACAATGAGCAGTTCTTC.

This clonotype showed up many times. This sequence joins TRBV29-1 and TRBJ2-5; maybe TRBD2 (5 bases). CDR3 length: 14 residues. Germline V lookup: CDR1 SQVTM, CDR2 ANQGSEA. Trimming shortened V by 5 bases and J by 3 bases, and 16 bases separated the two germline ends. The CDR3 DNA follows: TGCAGCGTTAGGGAGATATCATGGAAAGAGACCCAGTACTTC. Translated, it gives CSVREISWKETQYF.

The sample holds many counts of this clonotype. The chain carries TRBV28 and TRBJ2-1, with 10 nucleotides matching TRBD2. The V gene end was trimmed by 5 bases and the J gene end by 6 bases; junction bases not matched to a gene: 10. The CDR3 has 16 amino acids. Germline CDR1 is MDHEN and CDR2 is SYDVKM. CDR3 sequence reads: CASSALGAGGTNEQFF. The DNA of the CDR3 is TGTGCCAGCAGTGCCCTAGGAGCGGGAGGGACCAATGAGCAGTTCTTC.

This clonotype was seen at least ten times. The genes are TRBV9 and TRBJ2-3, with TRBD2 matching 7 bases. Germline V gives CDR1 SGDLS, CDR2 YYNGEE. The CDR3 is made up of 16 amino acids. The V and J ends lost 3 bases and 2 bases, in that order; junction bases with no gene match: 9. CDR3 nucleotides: TGTGCCAGCAGCGGATACGGGGGGACGGACACAGATACGCAGTATTTT. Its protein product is CASSGYGGTDTDTQYF.

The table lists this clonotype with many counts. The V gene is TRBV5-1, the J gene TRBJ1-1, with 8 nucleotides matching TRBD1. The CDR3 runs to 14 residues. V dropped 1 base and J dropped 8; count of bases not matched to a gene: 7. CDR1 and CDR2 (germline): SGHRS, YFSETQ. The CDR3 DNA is TGCGCCAGCAGCTTGTTAGACCGGACAGGGGAAGCTTTCTTT. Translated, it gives CASSLLDRTGEAFF.

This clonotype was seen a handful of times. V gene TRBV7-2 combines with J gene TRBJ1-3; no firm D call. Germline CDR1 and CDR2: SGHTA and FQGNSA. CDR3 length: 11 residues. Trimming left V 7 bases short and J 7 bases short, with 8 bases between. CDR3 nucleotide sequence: TGTGCCAGCACGCCCAGGAACACCATATATTTT. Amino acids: CASTPRNTIYF. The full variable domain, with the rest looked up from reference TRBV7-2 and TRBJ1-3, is GAGVSQSPSNKVTEKGKDVELRCDPISGHTALYWYRQSLGQGLEFLIYFQGNSAPDKSGLPSDRFSAERTGGSVSTLTIQRTQQEDSAVYLCASTPRNTIYFGEGSWLTVV.

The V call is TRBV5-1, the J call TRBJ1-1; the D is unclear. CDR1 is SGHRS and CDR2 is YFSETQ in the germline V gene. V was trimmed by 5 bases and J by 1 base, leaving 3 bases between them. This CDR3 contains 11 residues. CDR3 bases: TGCGCCAGCAGGGAGAACACTGAAGCTTTCTTT. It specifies CASRENTEAFF. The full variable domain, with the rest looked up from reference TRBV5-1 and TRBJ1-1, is KAGVTQTPRYLIKTRGQQVTLSCSPISGHRSVSWYQQTPGQGLQFLFEYFSETQRNKGNFPGRFSGRQFSNSRSEMNVSTLELGDSALYLCASRENTEAFFGQGTRLTVV.

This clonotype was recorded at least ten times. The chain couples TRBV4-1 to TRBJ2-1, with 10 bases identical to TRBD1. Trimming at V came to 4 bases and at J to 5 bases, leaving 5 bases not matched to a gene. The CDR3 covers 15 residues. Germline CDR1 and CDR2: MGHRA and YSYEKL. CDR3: CASSLGQGVHNEQFF. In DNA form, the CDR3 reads TGCGCCAGCAGCCTCGGACAGGGGGTCCACAATGAGCAGTTCTTC.

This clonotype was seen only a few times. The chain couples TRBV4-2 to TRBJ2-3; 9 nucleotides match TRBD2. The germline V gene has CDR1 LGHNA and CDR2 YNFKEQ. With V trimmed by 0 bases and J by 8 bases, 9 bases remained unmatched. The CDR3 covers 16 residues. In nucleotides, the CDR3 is TGTGCCAGCAGCCAAGACGAAGGTAGCGGGGGACGTACGCAGTATTTT. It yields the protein CASSQDEGSGGRTQYF.

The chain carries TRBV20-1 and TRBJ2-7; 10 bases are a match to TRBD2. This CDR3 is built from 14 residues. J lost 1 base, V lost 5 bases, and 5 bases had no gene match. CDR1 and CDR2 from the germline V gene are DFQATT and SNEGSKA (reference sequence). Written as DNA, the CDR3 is TGCAGTGCTCAATGGACTAGCGGTTCCTACGAGCAGTACTTC. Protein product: CSAQWTSGSYEQYF.

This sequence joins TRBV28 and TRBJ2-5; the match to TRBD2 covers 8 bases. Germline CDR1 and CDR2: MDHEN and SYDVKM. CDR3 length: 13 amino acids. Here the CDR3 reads CAVTLADQETQYF. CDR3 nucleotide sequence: TGTGCGGTTACACTAGCGGACCAAGAGACCCAGTACTTC.

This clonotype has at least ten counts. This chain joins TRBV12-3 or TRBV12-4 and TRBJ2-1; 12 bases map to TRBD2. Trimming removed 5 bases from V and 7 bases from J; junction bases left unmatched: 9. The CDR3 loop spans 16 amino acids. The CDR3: CASSVTSGRMRNEQFF. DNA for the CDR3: TGTGCCAGCAGTGTTACTAGCGGGAGGATGAGAAATGAGCAGTTCTTC.

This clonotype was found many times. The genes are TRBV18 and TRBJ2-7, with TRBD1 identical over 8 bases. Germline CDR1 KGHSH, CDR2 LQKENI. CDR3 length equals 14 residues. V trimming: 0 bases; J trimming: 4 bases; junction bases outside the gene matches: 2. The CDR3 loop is CASSPPDRAYEQYF. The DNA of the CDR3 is TGTGCCAGCTCACCACCGGACAGGGCTTACGAGCAGTACTTC.

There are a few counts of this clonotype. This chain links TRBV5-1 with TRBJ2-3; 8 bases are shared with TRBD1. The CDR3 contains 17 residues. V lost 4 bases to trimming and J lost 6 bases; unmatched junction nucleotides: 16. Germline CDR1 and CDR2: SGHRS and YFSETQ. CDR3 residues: CASSPQDRTGLMDTQYF. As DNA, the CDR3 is TGCGCCAGCAGCCCGCAAGACCGGACAGGGTTAATGGATACGCAGTATTTT.

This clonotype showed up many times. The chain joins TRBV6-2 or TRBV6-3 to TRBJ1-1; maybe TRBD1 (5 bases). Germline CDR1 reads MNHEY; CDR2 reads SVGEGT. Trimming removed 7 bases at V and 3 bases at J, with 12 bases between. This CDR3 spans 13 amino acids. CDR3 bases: TGTGCCAGCAAGGGGAATTTGGACACTGAAGCTTTCTTT. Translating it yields CASKGNLDTEAFF.

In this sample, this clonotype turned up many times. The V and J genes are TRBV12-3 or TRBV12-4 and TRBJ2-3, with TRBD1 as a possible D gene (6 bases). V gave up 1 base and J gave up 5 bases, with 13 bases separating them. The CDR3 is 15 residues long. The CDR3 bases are TGTGCCAGCAGTTTAGGGACAGTCGGGCGAGATACGCAGTATTTT. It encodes CASSLGTVGRDTQYF.

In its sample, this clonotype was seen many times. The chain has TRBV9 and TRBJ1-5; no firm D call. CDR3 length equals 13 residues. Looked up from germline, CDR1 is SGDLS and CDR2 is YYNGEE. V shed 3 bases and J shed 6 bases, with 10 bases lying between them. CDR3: CASSASPAQPQHF. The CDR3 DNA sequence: TGTGCCAGCAGCGCCAGCCCCGCTCAGCCCCAGCATTTT.

The CDR3 region has the DNA TGTGCCAGCAGCGTTACAGGGATGAACGGGGAGCTGTTTTTT. This translates into CASSVTGMNGELFF. The chain joins TRBV11-3 to TRBJ2-2; D may be TRBD1 (6 bases). Deletions cut 5 bases from V and 7 bases from J, with 14 bases between. CDR3 length equals 14 residues. Germline V CDR1 and CDR2: SGHNT, YENEEA.

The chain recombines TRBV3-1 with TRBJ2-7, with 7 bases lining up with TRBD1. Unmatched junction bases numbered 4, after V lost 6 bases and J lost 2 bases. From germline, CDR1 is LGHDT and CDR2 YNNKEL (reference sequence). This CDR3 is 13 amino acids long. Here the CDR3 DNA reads TGTGCCAGCAGTGAACAGGGGACCTACGAGCAGTACTTC. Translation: CASSEQGTYEQYF.